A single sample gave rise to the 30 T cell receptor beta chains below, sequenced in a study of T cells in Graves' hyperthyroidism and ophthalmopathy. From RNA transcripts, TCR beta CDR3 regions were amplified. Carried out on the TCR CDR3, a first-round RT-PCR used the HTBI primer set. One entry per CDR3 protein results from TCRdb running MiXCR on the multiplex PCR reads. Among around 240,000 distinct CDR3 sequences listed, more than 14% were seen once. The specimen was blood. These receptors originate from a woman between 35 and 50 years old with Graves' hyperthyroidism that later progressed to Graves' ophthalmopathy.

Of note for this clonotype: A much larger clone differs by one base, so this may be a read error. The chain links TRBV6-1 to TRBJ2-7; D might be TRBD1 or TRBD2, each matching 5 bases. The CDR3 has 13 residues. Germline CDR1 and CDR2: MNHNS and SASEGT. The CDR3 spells CAGSPRGPYEQYF. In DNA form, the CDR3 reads TGTGCCGGCAGCCCACGGGGCCCCTACGAGCAGTACTTC.

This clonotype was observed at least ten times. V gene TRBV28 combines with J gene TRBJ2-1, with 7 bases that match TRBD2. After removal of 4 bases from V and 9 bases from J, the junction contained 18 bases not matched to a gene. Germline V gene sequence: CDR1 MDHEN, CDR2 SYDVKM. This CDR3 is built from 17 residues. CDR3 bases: TGTGCCAGCAGTTCCCTGGTAACTAGCGCGGGGTATGGTGAGCAGTTCTTC. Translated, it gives CASSSLVTSAGYGEQFF.

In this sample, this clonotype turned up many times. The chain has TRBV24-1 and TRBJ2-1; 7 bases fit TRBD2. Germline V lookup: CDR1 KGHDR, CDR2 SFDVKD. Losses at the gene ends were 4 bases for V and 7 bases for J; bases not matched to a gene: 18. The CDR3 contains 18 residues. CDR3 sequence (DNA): TGTGCCACCAGTGAAAGAATGGTGGGGGGGTGGAGGGTGAATGAGCAGTTCTTC. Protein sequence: CATSERMVGGWRVNEQFF.

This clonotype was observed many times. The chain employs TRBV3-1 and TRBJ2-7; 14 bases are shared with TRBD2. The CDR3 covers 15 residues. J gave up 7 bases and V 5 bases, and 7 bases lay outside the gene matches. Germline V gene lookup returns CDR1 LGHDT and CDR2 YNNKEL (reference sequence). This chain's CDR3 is CASSYPGLAGDEQYF. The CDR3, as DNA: TGTGCCAGCAGCTATCCGGGACTAGCGGGAGATGAGCAGTACTTC.

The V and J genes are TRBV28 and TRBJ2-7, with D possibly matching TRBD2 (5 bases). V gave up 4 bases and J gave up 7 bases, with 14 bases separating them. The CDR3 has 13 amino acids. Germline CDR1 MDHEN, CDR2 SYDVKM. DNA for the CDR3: TGTGCCAGCAGTTCCCAACCCCGCGGGGAGCAGTACTTC. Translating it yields CASSSQPRGEQYF.

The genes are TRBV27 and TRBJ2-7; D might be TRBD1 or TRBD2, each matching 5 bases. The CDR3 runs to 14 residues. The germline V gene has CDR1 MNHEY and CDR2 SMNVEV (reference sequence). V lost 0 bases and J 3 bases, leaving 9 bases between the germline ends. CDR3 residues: CASSLSGPSYEQYF. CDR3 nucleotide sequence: TGTGCCAGCAGTTTATCGGGACCGAGCTACGAGCAGTACTTC.

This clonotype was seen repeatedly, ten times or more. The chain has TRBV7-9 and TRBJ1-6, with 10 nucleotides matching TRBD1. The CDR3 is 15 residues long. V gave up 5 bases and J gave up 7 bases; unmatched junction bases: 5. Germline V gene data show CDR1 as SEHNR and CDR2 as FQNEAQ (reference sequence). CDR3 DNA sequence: TGTGCCAGCAGCCTCAGGGGACAGGGGAATTCACCCCTCCACTTT. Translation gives CASSLRGQGNSPLHF.

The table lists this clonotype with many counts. The CDR3 DNA follows: TGTGCCAGCAGCGTAGGCTTCCAGCGCTCCTACAATGAGCAGTTCTTC. Translating gives CASSVGFQRSYNEQFF. This chain links TRBV9 with TRBJ2-1; D not resolved. This CDR3 contains 16 residues. The germline V gene has CDR1 SGDLS and CDR2 YYNGEE. Trimming took 0 bases from V and 0 from J, leaving 10 bases between them.

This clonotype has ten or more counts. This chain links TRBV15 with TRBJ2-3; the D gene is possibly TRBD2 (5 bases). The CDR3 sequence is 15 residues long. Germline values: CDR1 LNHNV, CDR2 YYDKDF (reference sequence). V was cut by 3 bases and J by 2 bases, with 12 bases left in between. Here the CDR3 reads CATSRTLDYTDTQYF. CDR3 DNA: TGTGCCACCAGCAGGACCTTAGACTACACAGATACGCAGTATTTT.

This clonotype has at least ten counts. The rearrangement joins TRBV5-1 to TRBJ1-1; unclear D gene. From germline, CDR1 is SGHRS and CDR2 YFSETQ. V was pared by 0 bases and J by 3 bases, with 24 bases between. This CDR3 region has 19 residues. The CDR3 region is CASSLAQPAIPKWDTEAFF. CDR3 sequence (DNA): TGCGCCAGCAGCTTGGCTCAACCGGCCATACCCAAGTGGGACACTGAAGCTTTCTTT.

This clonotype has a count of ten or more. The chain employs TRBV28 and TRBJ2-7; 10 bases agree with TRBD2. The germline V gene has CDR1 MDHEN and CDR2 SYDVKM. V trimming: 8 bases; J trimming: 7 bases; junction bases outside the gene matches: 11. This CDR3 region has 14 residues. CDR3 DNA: TGTGCCAGCGCCCCCAGCGGGAGGGCGAGTGAGCAGTACTTC. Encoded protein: CASAPSGRASEQYF. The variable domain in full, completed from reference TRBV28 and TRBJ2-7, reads DVKVTQSSRYLVKRTGEKVFLECVQDMDHENMFWYRQDPGLGLRLIYFSYDVKMKEKGDIPEGYSVSREKKERFSLILESASTNQTSMYLCASAPSGRASEQYFGPGTRLTVT.

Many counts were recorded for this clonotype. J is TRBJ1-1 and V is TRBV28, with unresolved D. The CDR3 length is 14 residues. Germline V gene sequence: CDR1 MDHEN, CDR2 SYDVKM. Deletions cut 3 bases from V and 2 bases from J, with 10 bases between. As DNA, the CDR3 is TGTGCCAGCAGTTTGGTTGGCATTAACACTGAAGCTTTCTTT. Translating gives CASSLVGINTEAFF.

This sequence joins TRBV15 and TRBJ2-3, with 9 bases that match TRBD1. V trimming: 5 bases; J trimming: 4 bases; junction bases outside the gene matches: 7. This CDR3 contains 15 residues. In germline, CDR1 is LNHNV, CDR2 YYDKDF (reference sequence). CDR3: CATSPRDREADTQYF. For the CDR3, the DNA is TGTGCCACCAGCCCCCGGGACAGGGAGGCAGATACGCAGTATTTT.

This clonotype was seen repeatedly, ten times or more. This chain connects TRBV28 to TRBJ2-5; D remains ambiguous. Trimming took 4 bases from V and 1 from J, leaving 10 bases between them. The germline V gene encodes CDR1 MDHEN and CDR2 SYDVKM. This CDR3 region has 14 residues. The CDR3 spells CASSSRQAQETQYF. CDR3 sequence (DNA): TGTGCCAGCAGTTCGCGTCAAGCCCAAGAGACCCAGTACTTC.

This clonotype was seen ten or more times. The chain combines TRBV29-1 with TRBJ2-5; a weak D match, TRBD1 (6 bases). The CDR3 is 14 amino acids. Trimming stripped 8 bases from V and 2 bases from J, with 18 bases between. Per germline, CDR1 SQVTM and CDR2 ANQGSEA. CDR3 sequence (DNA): TGCAGCACCCTCGGACAGATTGGACAAGAGACCCAGTACTTC. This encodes CSTLGQIGQETQYF.

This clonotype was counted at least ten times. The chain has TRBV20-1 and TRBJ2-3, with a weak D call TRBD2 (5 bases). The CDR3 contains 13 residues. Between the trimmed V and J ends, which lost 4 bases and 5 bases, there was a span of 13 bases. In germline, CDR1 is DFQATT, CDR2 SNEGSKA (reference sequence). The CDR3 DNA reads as TGCAGTGCTACGGGATTCGGTGGAGATACGCAGTATTTT. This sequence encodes CSATGFGGDTQYF.

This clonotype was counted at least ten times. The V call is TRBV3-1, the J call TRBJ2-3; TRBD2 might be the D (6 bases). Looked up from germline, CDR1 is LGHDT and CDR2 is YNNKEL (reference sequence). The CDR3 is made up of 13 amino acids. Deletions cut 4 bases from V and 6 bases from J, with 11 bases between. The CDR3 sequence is CASSRAGEDTQYF. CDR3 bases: TGTGCCAGCAGCCGAGCGGGCGAGGATACGCAGTATTTT.

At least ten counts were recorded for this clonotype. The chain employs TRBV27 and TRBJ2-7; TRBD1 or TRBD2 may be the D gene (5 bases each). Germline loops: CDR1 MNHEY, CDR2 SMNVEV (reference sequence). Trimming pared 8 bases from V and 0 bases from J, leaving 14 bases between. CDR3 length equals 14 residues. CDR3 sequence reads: CASGRGESSYEQYF. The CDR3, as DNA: TGTGCCAGCGGTAGAGGGGAAAGCTCCTACGAGCAGTACTTC.

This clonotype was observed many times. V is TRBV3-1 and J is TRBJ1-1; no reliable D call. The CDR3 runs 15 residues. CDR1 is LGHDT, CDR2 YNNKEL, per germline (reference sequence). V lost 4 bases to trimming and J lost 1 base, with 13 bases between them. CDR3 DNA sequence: TGTGCCAGCAGCCCTTATGGACCCTGGAACACTGAAGCTTTCTTT. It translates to CASSPYGPWNTEAFF. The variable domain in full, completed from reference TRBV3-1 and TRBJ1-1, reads DTAVSQTPKYLVTQMGNDKSIKCEQNLGHDTMYWYKQDSKKFLKIMFSYNNKELIINETVPNRFSPKSPDKAHLNLHINSLELGDSAVYFCASSPYGPWNTEAFFGQGTRLTVV.

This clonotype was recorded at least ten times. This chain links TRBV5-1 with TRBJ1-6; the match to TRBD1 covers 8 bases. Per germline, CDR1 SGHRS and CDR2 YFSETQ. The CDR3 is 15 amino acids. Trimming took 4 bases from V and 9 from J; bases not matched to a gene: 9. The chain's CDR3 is CASSQDPGGFSPLHF. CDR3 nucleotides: TGCGCCAGCAGCCAAGACCCAGGGGGCTTTTCACCCCTCCACTTT.

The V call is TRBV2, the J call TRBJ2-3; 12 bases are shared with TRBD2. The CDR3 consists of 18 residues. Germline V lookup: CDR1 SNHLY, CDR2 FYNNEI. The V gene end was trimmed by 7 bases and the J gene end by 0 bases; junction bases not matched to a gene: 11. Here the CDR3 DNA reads TGTGCCAGCAACATGATGACTAGCGGGAGCTCTAGCACAGATACGCAGTATTTT. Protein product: CASNMMTSGSSSTDTQYF.

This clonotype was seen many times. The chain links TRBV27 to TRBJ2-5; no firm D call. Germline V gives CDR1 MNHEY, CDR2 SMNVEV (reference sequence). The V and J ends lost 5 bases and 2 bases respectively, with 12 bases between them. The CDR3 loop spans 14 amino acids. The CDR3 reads CASSRLGFQETQYF. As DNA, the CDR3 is TGTGCCAGCAGTCGACTGGGCTTTCAAGAGACCCAGTACTTC.

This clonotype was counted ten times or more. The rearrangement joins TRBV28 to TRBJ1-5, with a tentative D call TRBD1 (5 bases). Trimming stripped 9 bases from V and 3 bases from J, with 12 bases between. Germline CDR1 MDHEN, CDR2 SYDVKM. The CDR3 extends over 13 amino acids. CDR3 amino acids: CASRTRANQPQHF. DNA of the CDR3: TGTGCCAGTCGGACAAGGGCCAATCAGCCCCAGCATTTT.

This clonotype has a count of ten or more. The CDR3 here is CASSLRTSGKSSYNEQFF. CDR3 nucleotide sequence: TGTGCCAGCAGCCTGAGGACTAGCGGGAAAAGCTCCTACAATGAGCAGTTCTTC. The J gene is TRBJ2-1, the V gene TRBV28; 12 bases line up with TRBD2. The germline gives CDR1 MDHEN, CDR2 SYDVKM. The V and J ends lost 6 bases and 0 bases, in that order; junction bases with no gene match: 9. There are 18 residues in the CDR3.

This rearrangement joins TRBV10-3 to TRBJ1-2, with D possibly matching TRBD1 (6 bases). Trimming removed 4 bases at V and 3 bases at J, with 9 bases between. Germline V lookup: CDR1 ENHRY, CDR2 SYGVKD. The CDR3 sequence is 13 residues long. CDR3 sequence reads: CAISARTDYGYTF. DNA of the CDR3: TGTGCCATCAGTGCCCGGACAGACTATGGCTACACCTTC.

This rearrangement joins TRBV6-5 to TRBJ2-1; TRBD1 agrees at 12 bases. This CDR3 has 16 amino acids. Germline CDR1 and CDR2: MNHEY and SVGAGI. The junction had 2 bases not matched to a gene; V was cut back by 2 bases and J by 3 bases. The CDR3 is CASSYGTGGGYNEQFF. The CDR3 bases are TGTGCCAGCAGTTACGGGACAGGGGGCGGCTACAATGAGCAGTTCTTC.

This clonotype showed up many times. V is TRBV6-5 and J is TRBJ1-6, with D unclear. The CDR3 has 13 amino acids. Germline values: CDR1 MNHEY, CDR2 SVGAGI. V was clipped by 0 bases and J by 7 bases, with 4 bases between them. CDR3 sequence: CASSYSGNSPLHF. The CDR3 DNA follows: TGTGCCAGCAGTTACTCGGGGAATTCACCCCTCCACTTT.

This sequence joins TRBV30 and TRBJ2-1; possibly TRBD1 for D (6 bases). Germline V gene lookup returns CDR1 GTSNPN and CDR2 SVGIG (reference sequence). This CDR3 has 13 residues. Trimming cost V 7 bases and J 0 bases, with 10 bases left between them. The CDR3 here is CAYRVSSYNEQFF. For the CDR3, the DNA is TGTGCCTACAGGGTAAGCTCCTACAATGAGCAGTTCTTC.

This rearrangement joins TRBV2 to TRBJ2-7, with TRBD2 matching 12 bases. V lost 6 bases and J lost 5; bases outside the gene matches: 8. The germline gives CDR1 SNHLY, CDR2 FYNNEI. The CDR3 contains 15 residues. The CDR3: CASRGTSGPAHEQYF. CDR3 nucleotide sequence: TGTGCCAGCAGGGGGACTAGCGGGCCCGCCCACGAGCAGTACTTC.

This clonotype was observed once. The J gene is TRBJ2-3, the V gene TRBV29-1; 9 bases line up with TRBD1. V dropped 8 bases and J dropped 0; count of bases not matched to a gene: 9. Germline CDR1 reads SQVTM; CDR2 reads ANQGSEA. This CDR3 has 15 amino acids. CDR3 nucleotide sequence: TGCAGCATACTGGGACAGGGAACTAGCACAGATACGCAGTATTTT. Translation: CSILGQGTSTDTQYF.